The 19 T cell receptor beta chains listed next were all sequenced from one sample in a study of blood T cells in healthy people across ages. A second about 7 to 12 cycle PCR used barcoded and J-beta primers. TCRdb redid the calling of the 5' RACE reads with MiXCR, one entry per CDR3 protein. The sample gives roughly 650,000 distinct CDR3 sequences, approximately 31% of which show up once; 15% is in the top ten. The material sequenced was blood. The receptors come from a woman older than 75 in good health.

This clonotype was detected once. This sequence joins TRBV20-1 and TRBJ2-1; TRBD2 is a possible D gene (5 bases). The CDR3 loop spans 14 amino acids. Germline lookup yields CDR1 DFQATT and CDR2 SNEGSKA (reference sequence). In DNA, the CDR3 is TGCGCCCCCGCGAGAGGGTCCCCCTACAATGAGCAGTTCTTC. Translated, it gives CAPARGSPYNEQFF.

The table lists this clonotype with many counts. The chain uses TRBV5-6 and TRBJ2-7; D may be TRBD1 or TRBD2 (5 bases each). The ends were cut back, 6 bases at V and 4 bases at J, with 17 bases in the middle. The V gene's germline CDR1 is SGHDT and CDR2 YYEEEE. There are 14 residues in the CDR3. This chain's CDR3 is CASTSWGSIYEQYF. CDR3 in DNA: TGTGCCAGCACTAGCTGGGGGTCGATATACGAGCAGTACTTC.

This clonotype was detected many times. The chain has TRBV5-1 and TRBJ1-2; D is perhaps TRBD1 (5 bases). Trimming shortened V by 2 bases and J by 4 bases, and 15 bases separated the two germline ends. CDR3 length equals 15 residues. The germline CDR1 and CDR2 sequences are SGHRS and YFSETQ. CDR3 bases: TGCGCCAGCAGCTTCAATGCAGGGCCGCTCTATGGCTACACCTTC. This gives the protein CASSFNAGPLYGYTF.

This clonotype has more than one count but fewer than ten. The V call is TRBV4-2, the J call TRBJ1-2; 7 positions match TRBD1. V was clipped by 1 base and J by 2 bases; unmatched bases: 10. This CDR3 has 17 residues. Germline V gene sequence: CDR1 LGHNA, CDR2 YNFKEQ. This CDR3 is CASSQGALRGRNYGYTF. CDR3 DNA sequence: TGTGCCAGCAGCCAAGGGGCCTTAAGGGGGCGGAACTATGGCTACACCTTC.

This clonotype was detected only a few times. A read error may produce the germline difference seen at one junction end. The chain joins TRBV18 to TRBJ2-7; 8 nucleotides align to TRBD1. The CDR3 sequence is 13 residues long. The germline CDR1 and CDR2 sequences are KGHSH and LQKENI. This CDR3 reads CAGSQQGVHEQYF. In DNA, the CDR3 is TGTGCCGGCTCACAACAGGGGGTCCACGAGCAGTACTTC.

This clonotype was seen at least ten times. V usage is TRBV7-9 and J usage is TRBJ1-4, with a tentative D call TRBD1 (5 bases). Germline-derived CDR1 and CDR2 are SEHNR and FQNEAQ (reference sequence). V lost 1 base and J lost 2, with 8 bases in between. The CDR3 runs 15 residues. The CDR3 sequence: CASSLGGTTNEKLFF. The CDR3 DNA reads TGTGCCAGCAGCTTAGGGGGGACCACTAATGAAAAACTGTTTTTT.

This clonotype was seen repeatedly, ten times or more. The V call is TRBV7-9, the J call TRBJ1-1; D is undetermined. Germline-derived CDR1 and CDR2 are SEHNR and FQNEAQ (reference sequence). The V gene lost 1 base and the J gene lost 5 bases, with 17 bases spanning the gap. The CDR3 is 16 amino acids. The CDR3 loop is CASSLESWSDGTEAFF. In DNA form, the CDR3 reads TGTGCCAGCAGCTTAGAAAGCTGGTCCGACGGTACTGAAGCTTTCTTT.

Here the CDR3 reads CSARGSGSSYNSPLHF. DNA for the CDR3: TGCAGTGCTAGAGGCTCGGGGAGCTCCTATAATTCACCCCTCCACTTT. The chain couples TRBV20-1 to TRBJ1-6; D gene unclear. The germline CDR1 and CDR2 sequences are DFQATT and SNEGSKA (reference sequence). The CDR3 is 16 residues long. V lost 1 base and J lost 0, with 10 bases in between.

This clonotype has a count of ten or more. The chain employs TRBV5-4 and TRBJ2-7; D is uncertain. Between the trimmed V and J ends, which lost 4 bases and 3 bases, there was a span of 17 bases. Germline CDR1 reads SGHNT; CDR2 reads YYREEE (reference sequence). This CDR3 contains 15 residues. The CDR3 spells CASSPPASTFYEQYF. The CDR3 DNA follows: TGTGCCAGCAGCCCCCCAGCGAGTACCTTCTACGAGCAGTACTTC.

This clonotype showed up just a few times. This chain uses TRBV18 with TRBJ1-2; no reliable D call. V was shortened by 2 bases and J by 0 bases, with 16 bases between the two germline ends. The germline CDR1 and CDR2 sequences are KGHSH and LQKENI. This CDR3 is 17 amino acids long. CDR3 nucleotides: TGTGCCAGCTCACCAATGTTTGACGGCCCAGCTAACTATGGCTACACCTTC. Protein: CASSPMFDGPANYGYTF. The entire variable domain, with the rest obtained from reference TRBV18 and TRBJ1-2, is as follows: NAGVMQNPRHLVRRRGQEARLRCSPMKGHSHVYWYRQLPEEGLKFMVYLQKENIIDESGMPKERFSAEFPKEGPSILRIQQVVRGDSAAYFCASSPMFDGPANYGYTFGSGTRLTVV.

This clonotype was counted at least ten times. The V call is TRBV20-1, the J call TRBJ1-2, with 11 bases that match TRBD1. Germline values: CDR1 DFQATT, CDR2 SNEGSKA (reference sequence). This CDR3 is 15 amino acids long. V lost 3 bases to trimming and J lost 5 bases; unmatched junction nucleotides: 8. The CDR3 here is CSARVDRGRGYGYTF. For the CDR3, the DNA is TGCAGTGCTAGGGTGGACAGGGGGCGAGGTTATGGCTACACCTTC.

This clonotype was detected many times. The chain recombines TRBV6-5 with TRBJ1-2; D is undetermined. Trimming took 8 bases from V and 2 from J, leaving 15 bases between them. CDR1 and CDR2 from the germline V gene are MNHEY and SVGAGI. This CDR3 is 14 amino acids long. The CDR3 loop is CASAIRAQNYGYTF. CDR3 bases: TGTGCCAGCGCAATAAGAGCACAGAACTATGGCTACACCTTC.

The count of this clonotype is one. The chain employs TRBV20-1 and TRBJ1-5, with 10 positions matching TRBD1. Germline CDR1 reads DFQATT; CDR2 reads SNEGSKA (reference sequence). The CDR3 consists of 15 residues. V was pared by 5 bases and J by 6 bases, with 10 bases of the junction left unmatched. The CDR3 here is CSAGRGQGSPQPQHF. The CDR3, as DNA: TGCAGTGCTGGGCGGGGACAGGGGTCTCCTCAGCCCCAGCATTTT.

This clonotype has only a few counts. The chain joins TRBV2 to TRBJ2-1; possible D gene TRBD2, 6 bases. The germline gives CDR1 SNHLY, CDR2 FYNNEI. The CDR3 length is 11 residues. Trimming pared 8 bases from V and 12 bases from J, leaving 14 bases between. CDR3 DNA sequence: TGTGCCAGCCACCGGGACTCAAGGCAGTTCTTC. Its protein product is CASHRDSRQFF.

On this clonotype itself: A read error may be the cause here, since a much bigger clone is one base away. The CDR3 bases are TGTGCCAGCAGCTTAAGGGGACCTACAACTAATGAAAAACGGTTTTTT. It specifies CASSLRGPTTNEKRFF. The rearrangement uses TRBV7-2 and TRBJ1-4; perhaps TRBD1 as D (5 bases). CDR1 and CDR2 (germline): SGHTA, FQGNSA. The CDR3 length is 16 residues.

Comment on this clonotype: This may be a read error, as it is one base from a much larger clone. The V gene is TRBV29-1, the J gene TRBJ1-1; possibly TRBD1 for D (6 bases). The CDR3 extends over 12 amino acids. The germline gives CDR1 SQVTM, CDR2 ANQGSEA. V was clipped by 3 bases and J by 8 bases, with 13 bases between them. In nucleotides, the CDR3 is TGCAGCGTTGATGGGGGGCCCCGAGAAGCTTTCTTT. Translating gives CSVDGGPREAFF.

The CDR3 nucleotides are TGCAGTGCTCGCCCCAGCGGACTCTCCTACAATGAGCAGTACTTC. As protein: CSARPSGLSYNEQYF. The chain employs TRBV20-1 and TRBJ2-5, with D possibly being TRBD2 (5 bases). Germline loops: CDR1 DFQATT, CDR2 SNEGSKA (reference sequence). This CDR3 comprises 15 residues. Trimming removed 5 bases at V and 11 bases at J, with 27 bases between.

This clonotype came up many times. The rearrangement uses TRBV7-2 and TRBJ2-5; 10 bases align to TRBD2. V gave up 2 bases and J gave up 1 base; unmatched junction bases: 4. Germline CDR1 is SGHTA and CDR2 is FQGNSA. This CDR3 has 16 residues. CDR3 sequence: CASSLSPSGGQETQYF. In DNA, the CDR3 is TGTGCCAGCAGCTTATCGCCTAGCGGGGGCCAAGAGACCCAGTACTTC.

Details on this clonotype: The junction does not match germline at one end; this may be a read error. This chain connects TRBV12-3 or TRBV12-4 to TRBJ1-4, with D tentatively TRBD1 (6 bases). The CDR3 has 14 residues. The CDR3 protein is CTSSWGHANEKRFF. The CDR3 DNA follows: TGTACCAGCAGTTGGGGACACGCTAATGAAAAACGGTTTTTT.